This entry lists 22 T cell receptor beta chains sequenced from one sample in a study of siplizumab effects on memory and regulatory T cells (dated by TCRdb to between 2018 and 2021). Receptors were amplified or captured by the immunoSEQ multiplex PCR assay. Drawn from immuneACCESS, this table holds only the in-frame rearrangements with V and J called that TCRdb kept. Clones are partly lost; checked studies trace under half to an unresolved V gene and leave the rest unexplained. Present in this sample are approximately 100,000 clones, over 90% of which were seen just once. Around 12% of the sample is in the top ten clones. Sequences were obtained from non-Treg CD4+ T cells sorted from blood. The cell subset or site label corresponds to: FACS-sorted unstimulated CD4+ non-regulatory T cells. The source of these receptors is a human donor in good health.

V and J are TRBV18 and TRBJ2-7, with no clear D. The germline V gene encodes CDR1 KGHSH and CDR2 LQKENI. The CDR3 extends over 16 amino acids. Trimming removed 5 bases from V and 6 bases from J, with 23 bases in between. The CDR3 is CASSSVVSLGLGEQYF. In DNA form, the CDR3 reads TGTGCCAGCTCATCCGTAGTCAGCCTAGGTCTTGGCGAGCAGTACTTC.

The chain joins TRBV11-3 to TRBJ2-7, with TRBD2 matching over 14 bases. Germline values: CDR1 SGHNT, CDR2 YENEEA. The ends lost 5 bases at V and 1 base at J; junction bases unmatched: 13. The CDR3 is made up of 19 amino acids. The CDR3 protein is CASSLRLAGGPNLSYEQYF. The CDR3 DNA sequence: TGTGCCAGCAGCCTTCGACTAGCGGGAGGGCCAAACCTATCCTACGAGCAGTACTTC.

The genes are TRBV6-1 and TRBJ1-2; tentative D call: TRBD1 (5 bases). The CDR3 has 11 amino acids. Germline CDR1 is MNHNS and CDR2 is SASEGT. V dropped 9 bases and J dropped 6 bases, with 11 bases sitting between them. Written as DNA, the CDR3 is TGTGCCAGGAGGGGTGTGGATGGCTACACCTTC. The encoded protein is CARRGVDGYTF.

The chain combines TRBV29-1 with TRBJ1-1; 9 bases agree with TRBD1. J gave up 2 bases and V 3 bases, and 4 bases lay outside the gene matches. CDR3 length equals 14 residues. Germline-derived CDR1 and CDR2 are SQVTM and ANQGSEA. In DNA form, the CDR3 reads TGCAGCGTTGACCGGGACAGGGTCAACACTGAAGCTTTCTTT. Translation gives CSVDRDRVNTEAFF.

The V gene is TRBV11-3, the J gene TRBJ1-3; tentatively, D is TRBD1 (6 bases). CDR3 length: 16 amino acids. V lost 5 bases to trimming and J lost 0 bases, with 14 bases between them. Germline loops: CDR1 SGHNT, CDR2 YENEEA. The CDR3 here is CASSHGQPSSGNTIYF. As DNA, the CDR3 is TGTGCCAGCAGCCACGGACAGCCGAGCTCTGGAAACACCATATATTTT.

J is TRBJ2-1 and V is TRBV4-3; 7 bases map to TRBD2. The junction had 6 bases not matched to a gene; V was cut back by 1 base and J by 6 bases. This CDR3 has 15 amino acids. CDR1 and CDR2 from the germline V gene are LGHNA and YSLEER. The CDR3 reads CASSQGWLAANEQFF. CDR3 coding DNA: TGCGCCAGCAGCCAAGGCTGGCTAGCGGCCAATGAGCAGTTCTTC.

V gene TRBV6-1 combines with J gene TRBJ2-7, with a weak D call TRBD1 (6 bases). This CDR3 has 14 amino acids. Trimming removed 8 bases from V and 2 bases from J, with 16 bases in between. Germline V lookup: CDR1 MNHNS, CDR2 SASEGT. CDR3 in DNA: TGTGCCAGCCAAACTCACAGGGTAACCTACGAGCAGTACTTC. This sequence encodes CASQTHRVTYEQYF.

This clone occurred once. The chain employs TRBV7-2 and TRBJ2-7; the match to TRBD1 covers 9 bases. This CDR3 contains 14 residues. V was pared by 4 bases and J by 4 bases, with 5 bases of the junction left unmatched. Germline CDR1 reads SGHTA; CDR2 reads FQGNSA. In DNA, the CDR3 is TGTGCCAGCAGCTCCGGGACAGGGAGTTACGAGCAGTACTTC. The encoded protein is CASSSGTGSYEQYF.

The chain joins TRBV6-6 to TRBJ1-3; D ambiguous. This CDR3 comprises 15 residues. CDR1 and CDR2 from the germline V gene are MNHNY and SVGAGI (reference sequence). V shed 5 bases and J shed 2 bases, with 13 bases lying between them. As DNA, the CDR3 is TGTGCCAGCAGTCACGGACCCCGAACTGGAAACACCATATATTTT. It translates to CASSHGPRTGNTIYF.

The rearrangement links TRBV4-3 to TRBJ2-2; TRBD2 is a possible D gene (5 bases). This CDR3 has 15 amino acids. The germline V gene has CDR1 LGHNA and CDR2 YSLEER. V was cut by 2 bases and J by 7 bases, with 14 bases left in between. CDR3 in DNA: TGCGCCAGCAGCCAACTCGTGGGAGCTATCGGGGAGCTGTTTTTT. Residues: CASSQLVGAIGELFF.

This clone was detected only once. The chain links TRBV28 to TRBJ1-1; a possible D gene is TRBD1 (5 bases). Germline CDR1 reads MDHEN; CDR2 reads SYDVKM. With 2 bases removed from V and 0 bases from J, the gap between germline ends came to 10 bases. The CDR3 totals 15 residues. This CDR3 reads CASSLVGTMNTEAFF. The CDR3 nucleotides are TGTGCCAGCAGTTTAGTCGGGACGATGAACACTGAAGCTTTCTTT.

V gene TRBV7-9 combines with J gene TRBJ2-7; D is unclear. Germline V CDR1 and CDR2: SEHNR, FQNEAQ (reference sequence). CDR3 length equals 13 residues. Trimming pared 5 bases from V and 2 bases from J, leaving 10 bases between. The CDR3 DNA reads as TGTGCCAGCAGCGAGCTAGGACCCTACGAGCAGTACTTC. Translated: CASSELGPYEQYF.

CDR3 protein: CASSSGGVEYF. Here the CDR3 DNA reads TGTGCCAGCAGTTCAGGGGGTGTAGAGTATTTT. The chain uses TRBV2 and TRBJ2-3; 7 nucleotides align to TRBD1. The germline V gene encodes CDR1 SNHLY and CDR2 FYNNEI. The trim removed 5 bases at V and 13 bases at J, leaving 6 bases unmatched. The CDR3 totals 11 residues. Combining the CDR3 with reference TRBV2 and TRBJ2-3 gives the whole variable domain EPEVTQTPSHQVTQMGQEVILRCVPISNHLYFYWYRQILGQKVEFLVSFYNNEISEKSEIFDDQFSVERPDGSNFTLKIRSTKLEDSAMYFCASSSGGVEYFGPGTRLTVL.

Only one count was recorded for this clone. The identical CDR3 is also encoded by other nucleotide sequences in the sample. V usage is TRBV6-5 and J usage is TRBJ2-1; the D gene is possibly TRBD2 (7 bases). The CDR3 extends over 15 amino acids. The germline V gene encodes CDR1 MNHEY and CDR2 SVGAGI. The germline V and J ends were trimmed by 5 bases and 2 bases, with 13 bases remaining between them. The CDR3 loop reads CASSRGGGPYNEQFF. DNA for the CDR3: TGTGCCAGCAGTAGGGGGGGAGGGCCCTACAATGAGCAGTTCTTC.

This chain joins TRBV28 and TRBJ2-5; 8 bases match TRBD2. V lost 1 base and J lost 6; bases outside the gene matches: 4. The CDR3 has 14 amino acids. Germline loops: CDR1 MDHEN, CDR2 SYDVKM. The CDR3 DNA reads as TGTGCCAGCAGTTTATATAGCGGGGAAAAGACCCAGTACTTC. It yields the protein CASSLYSGEKTQYF.

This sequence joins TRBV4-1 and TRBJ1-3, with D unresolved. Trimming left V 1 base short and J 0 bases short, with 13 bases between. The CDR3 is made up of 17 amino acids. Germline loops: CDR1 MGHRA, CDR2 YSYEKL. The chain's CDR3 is CASSQGQVISSGNTIYF. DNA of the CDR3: TGCGCCAGCAGCCAAGGCCAGGTTATCAGCTCTGGAAACACCATATATTTT.

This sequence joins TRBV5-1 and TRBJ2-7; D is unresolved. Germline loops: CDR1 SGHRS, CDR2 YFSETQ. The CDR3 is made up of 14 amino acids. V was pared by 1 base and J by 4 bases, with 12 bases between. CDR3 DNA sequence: TGCGCCAGCAGCTTGCTGGGGATTGGGTACGAGCAGTACTTC. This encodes CASSLLGIGYEQYF.

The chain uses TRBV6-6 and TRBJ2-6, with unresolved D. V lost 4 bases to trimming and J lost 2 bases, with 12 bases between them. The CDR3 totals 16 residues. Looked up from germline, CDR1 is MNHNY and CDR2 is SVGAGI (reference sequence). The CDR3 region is CASSLGRLTGANVLTF. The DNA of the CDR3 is TGTGCCAGCAGTTTAGGACGGCTTACTGGGGCCAACGTCCTGACTTTC.

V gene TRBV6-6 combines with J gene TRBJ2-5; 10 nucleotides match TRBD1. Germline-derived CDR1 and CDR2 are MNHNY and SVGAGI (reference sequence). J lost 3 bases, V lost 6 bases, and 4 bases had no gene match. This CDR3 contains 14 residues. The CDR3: CASRTGTGEETQYF. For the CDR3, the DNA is TGTGCCAGCAGGACCGGGACAGGGGAAGAGACCCAGTACTTC.

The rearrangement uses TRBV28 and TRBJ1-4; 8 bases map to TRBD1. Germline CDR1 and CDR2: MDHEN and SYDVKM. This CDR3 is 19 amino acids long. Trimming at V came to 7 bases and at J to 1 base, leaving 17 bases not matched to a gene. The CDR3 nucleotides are TGTGCCAGCACCCCGAACCGGGGGGGCAGGGGGCGAACTAATGAAAAACTGTTTTTT. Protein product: CASTPNRGGRGRTNEKLFF.

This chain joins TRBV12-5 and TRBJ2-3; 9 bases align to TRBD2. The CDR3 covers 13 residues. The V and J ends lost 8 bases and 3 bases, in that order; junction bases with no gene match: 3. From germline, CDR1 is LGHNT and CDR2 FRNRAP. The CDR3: CASRLAGTDTQYF. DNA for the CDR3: TGTGCTAGTAGGCTAGCGGGGACAGATACGCAGTATTTT. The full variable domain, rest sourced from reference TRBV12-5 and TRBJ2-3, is DARVTQTPRHKVTEMGQEVTMRCQPILGHNTVFWYRQTMMQGLELLAYFRNRAPLDDSGMPKDRFSAEMPDATLATLKIQPSEPRDSAVYFCASRLAGTDTQYFGPGTRLTVL.

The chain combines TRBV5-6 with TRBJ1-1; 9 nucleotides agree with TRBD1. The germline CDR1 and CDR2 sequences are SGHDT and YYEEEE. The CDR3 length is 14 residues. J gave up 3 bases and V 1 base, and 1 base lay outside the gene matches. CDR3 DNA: TGTGCCAGCAGCTTGACAGGGGGCCACACTGAAGCTTTCTTT. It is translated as CASSLTGGHTEAFF.